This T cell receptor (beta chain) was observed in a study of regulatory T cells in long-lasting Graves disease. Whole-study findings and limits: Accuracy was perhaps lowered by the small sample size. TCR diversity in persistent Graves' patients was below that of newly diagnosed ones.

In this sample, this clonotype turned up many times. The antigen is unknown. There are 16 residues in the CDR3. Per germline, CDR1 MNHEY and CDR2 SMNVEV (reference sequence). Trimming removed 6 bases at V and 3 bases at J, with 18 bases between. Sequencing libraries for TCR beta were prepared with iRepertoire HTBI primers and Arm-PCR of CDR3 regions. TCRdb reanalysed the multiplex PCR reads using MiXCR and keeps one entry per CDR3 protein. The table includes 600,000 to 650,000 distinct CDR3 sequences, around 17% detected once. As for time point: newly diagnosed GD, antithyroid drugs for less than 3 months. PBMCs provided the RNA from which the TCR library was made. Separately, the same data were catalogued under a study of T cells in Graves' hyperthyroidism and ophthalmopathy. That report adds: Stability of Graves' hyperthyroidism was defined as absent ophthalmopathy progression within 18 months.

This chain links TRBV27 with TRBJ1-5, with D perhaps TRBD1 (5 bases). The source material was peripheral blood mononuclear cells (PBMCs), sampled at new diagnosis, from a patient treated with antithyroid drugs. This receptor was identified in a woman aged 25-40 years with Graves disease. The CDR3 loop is CASRPYTGGDNQPQHF. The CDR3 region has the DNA TGTGCCAGCAGGCCATACACCGGAGGGGACAATCAGCCCCAGCATTTT.